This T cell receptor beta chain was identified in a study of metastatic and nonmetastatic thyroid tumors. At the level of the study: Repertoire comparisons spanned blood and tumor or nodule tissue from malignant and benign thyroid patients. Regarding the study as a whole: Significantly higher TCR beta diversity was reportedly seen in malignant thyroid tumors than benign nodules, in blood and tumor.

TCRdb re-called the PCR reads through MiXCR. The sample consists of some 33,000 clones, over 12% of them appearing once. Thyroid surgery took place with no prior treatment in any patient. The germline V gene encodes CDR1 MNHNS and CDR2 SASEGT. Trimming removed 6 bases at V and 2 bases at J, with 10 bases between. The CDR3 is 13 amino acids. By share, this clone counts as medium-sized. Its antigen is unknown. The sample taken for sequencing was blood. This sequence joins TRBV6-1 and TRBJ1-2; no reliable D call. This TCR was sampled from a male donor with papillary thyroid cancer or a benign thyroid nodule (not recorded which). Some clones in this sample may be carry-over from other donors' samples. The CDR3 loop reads CASRGLGNYGYTF. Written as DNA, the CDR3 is TGTGCCAGCAGAGGACTGGGAAACTATGGCTACACCTTC.